The clone carrying this T cell receptor beta chain was counted ten times or more. Its matching antigen is unknown. The germline V gene encodes CDR1 SQVTM and CDR2 ANQGSEA. The V end was cut by 4 bases, the J end by 9 bases, with 10 bases between. This CDR3 has 12 amino acids. The entry originates in a study of beta chain features in type 1 diabetes. For the study at large: Patients shared similar age, gender and cell yields with healthy donors. About 98,000,000 sorted cells were examined across all samples.

By way of CD45RO/CCR7/CD25/CD127/CD95/CD27, the CD4+ regulatory, stem cell-like memory, central memory and naive cells were sorted. Each of the sorted populations had a purity greater than 98%. TCRB transcripts that were expressed got sequenced, as all of the isolated RNA had been reverse transcribed. Sequenced by immunoSEQ multiplex PCR; TCRdb stores in-frame clones only, minus some. The sample consists of some 370,000 clones, 9.5% to 10% of them appearing once. Study observations and caveats: TCRB CDR3s were moderately but significantly shorter in Type 1 diabetes patients in all four CD4+ subsets.

Sequencing was performed on central memory CD4+ T cells from blood. This chain links TRBV29-1 with TRBJ2-6; D remains ambiguous. This receptor was obtained from a man aged 30 to 45 with type 1 diabetes. CDR3 DNA sequence: TGCAGCGTTGCCGCCGGTGTCAACGTCCTGACTTTC. Translating gives CSVAAGVNVLTF.